These 7 T cell receptor beta chains were all obtained from the same sample, sequenced in a study of T cell repertoires in cytomegalovirus infection. The antigens of these receptors remain unknown. Each CDR3 protein is one row after TCRdb ran MiXCR on the reads. The top ten hold 17% of the sample, which has roughly 500,000 distinct CDR3 sequences, 25% to 35% seen once. This specimen was cultured PBMCs, taken from culture after CMV antigen stimulation. Receptor source: a human donor in good health (CMV status not recorded). Some clones in this sample may be carry-over from other donors' samples.

The rearrangement joins TRBV19 to TRBJ2-1; possibly TRBD1 or TRBD2 for D (5 bases each). Looked up from germline, CDR1 is LNHDA and CDR2 is SQIVND (reference sequence). The CDR3 sequence is 14 residues long. The V gene lost 4 bases and the J gene lost 6 bases, with 13 bases spanning the gap. CDR3 sequence: CASSNPGAVNEQFF. The DNA for the CDR3 is TGTGCCAGTAGTAACCCCGGGGCTGTCAATGAGCAGTTCTTC.

The table lists this clonotype with a few counts. J is TRBJ1-2 and V is TRBV7-2; TRBD1 aligns across 9 bases. CDR3 size: 14 residues. V shed 3 bases, J shed 3 bases, and the junction held 2 bases outside the gene matches. Germline V gene lookup returns CDR1 SGHTA and CDR2 FQGNSA. The CDR3 region has the DNA TGTGCCAGCAGCTTTGACAGGGGGTACTATGGCTACACCTTC. Amino acid sequence: CASSFDRGYYGYTF.

This clonotype was counted between two and nine times. This rearrangement joins TRBV6-6 to TRBJ1-2; D ambiguous. Germline CDR1 MNHNY, CDR2 SVGAGI (reference sequence). The CDR3 length is 14 residues. The V gene lost 0 bases and the J gene lost 8 bases, with 13 bases spanning the gap. In DNA, the CDR3 is TGTGCCAGCAGTTACTCGACGGCAGGACGAGGCTACACCTTC. This encodes CASSYSTAGRGYTF.

V and J are TRBV7-6 and TRBJ2-1, with a possible D match to TRBD2 (6 bases). Germline V gene lookup returns CDR1 SGHVS and CDR2 FNYEAQ. V lost 0 bases, J lost 7 bases, and 13 bases lay in between. CDR3 length: 15 residues. The CDR3 loop is CASSLAQERVNEQFF. CDR3 DNA sequence: TGTGCCAGCAGCTTAGCGCAGGAGCGGGTTAATGAGCAGTTCTTC.

In its sample, this clonotype was seen a few times. This sequence joins TRBV5-1 and TRBJ2-2; TRBD1 matches 8 bases. V shed 3 bases, J shed 6 bases, and the junction held 7 bases outside the gene matches. Germline V lookup: CDR1 SGHRS, CDR2 YFSETQ. The CDR3 has 15 amino acids. This chain's CDR3 is CASSSGQGFSGELFF. For the CDR3, the DNA is TGCGCCAGCAGCTCCGGACAGGGCTTCTCCGGGGAGCTGTTTTTT.

This clonotype was found a few times. The rearrangement links TRBV19 to TRBJ2-7, with TRBD1 matching 10 bases. Germline values: CDR1 LNHDA, CDR2 SQIVND (reference sequence). The CDR3 is 13 residues long. J gave up 3 bases and V 8 bases, and 4 bases lay outside the gene matches. The CDR3 DNA follows: TGTGCCAGTCGACAGGGGGCTGTCTACGAGCAGTACTTC. Translated: CASRQGAVYEQYF.

The V call is TRBV12-3 or TRBV12-4, the J call TRBJ1-3; D not certain. V lost 4 bases to trimming and J lost 0 bases, with 16 bases between them. The length of the CDR3 is 17 residues. As DNA, the CDR3 is TGTGCCAGCAGTTACTCCCCCGGGGTTCACTCTGGAAACACCATATATTTT. Its protein is CASSYSPGVHSGNTIYF.